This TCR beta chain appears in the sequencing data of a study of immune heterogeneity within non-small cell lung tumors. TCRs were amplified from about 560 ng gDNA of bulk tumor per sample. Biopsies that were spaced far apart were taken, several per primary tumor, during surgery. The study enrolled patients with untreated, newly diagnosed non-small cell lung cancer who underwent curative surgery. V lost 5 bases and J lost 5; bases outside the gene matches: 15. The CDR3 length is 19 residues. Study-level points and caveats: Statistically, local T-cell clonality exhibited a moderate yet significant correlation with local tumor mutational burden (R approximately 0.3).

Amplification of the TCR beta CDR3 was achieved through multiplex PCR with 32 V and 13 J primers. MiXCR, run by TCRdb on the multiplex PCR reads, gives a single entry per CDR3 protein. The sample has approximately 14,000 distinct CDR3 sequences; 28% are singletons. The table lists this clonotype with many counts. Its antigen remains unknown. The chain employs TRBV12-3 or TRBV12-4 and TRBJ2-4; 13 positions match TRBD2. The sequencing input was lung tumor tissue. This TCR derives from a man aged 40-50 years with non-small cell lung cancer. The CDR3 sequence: CASSPSILGLAGVQNIQYF. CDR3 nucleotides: TGTGCCAGCAGTCCATCAATCTTAGGACTAGCGGGAGTCCAAAACATTCAGTACTTC.